This entry lists 8 T cell receptor beta chains sequenced from one sample in a study of PD-L1 blockade in urothelial cancer. Some clones are missing from TCRdb's copy, which holds only in-frame ones; the method was immunoSEQ multiplex PCR. In the table there are more than 60,000 clones, around nine tenths of which are singletons. Time point of the sample: peripheral blood 6 weeks after treatment start. This sample comprised PBMCs, obtained around atezolizumab (anti-PD-L1) treatment. The receptors derive from a man in his 60s with urothelial cancer.

CDR3 nucleotides: TGTGCCAGCAGCGTAGTTAACGGTGCGAACACCGGGGAGCTGTTTTTT. Protein product: CASSVVNGANTGELFF. The chain employs TRBV9 and TRBJ2-2; D not resolved. Germline lookup yields CDR1 SGDLS and CDR2 YYNGEE. Trimming shortened V by 0 bases and J by 0 bases, and 9 bases separated the two germline ends. The CDR3 is 16 amino acids.

This sequence joins TRBV21-1 and TRBJ1-5; TRBD1, the table's D call, was not compared with the DNA. TRBV21-1 is shown as a pseudogene. The CDR3 loop spans 18 amino acids. The CDR3 sequence: CASSKHERQGDEDQPQHF. CDR3 nucleotides: TGTGCCAGCAGCAAGCACGAGAGACAAGGGGATGAGGATCAGCCCCAGCATTTT.

CDR3 loop: CASAANSSYEQYF. CDR3 coding DNA: TGTGCTAGTGCCGCTAACAGCTCCTACGAGCAGTACTTC. The rearrangement joins TRBV12-5 to TRBJ2-7; D remains unclear. The CDR3 runs to 13 residues. Trimming took off 7 bases at V and 0 bases at J, with 10 bases between the two ends. Per germline, CDR1 LGHNT and CDR2 FRNRAP.

This rearrangement joins TRBV9 to TRBJ1-5, with 7 bases matching TRBD1. Germline CDR1 and CDR2: SGDLS and YYNGEE. The CDR3 runs to 15 residues. V was clipped by 4 bases and J by 7 bases; unmatched bases: 11. CDR3 sequence reads: CASSQGTVGTQPQHF. DNA for the CDR3: TGTGCCAGCAGCCAAGGGACAGTAGGGACACAGCCCCAGCATTTT.

The chain links TRBV4-2 to TRBJ2-7, with TRBD2 as a possible D gene (6 bases). The CDR3 covers 15 residues. V dropped 0 bases and J dropped 9 bases, with 18 bases sitting between them. Germline values: CDR1 LGHNA, CDR2 YNFKEQ. As DNA, the CDR3 is TGTGCCAGCAGCCAAGAAGGGGACTTATCTACGAGGCAGTACTTC. Residues: CASSQEGDLSTRQYF.

The genes are TRBV6-1 and TRBJ1-1; a possible D gene is TRBD1 (6 bases). V gave up 2 bases and J gave up 11 bases, with 9 bases separating them. CDR1 MNHNS and CDR2 SASEGT come from the germline V gene. This CDR3 has 11 amino acids. The CDR3 DNA is TGTGCCAGCAGTGAAAACAGGGACGCTTTCTTT. It codes for CASSENRDAFF.

The rearrangement uses TRBV7-9 and TRBJ1-4; D perhaps matches TRBD1 (6 bases). CDR1 and CDR2 (germline): SEHNR, FQNEAQ (reference sequence). V was shortened by 1 base and J by 5 bases, with 11 bases between the two germline ends. This CDR3 has 15 amino acids. The chain's CDR3 is CASSLDGGKNEKLFF. CDR3 bases: TGTGCCAGCAGCTTAGATGGGGGCAAAAATGAAAAACTGTTTTTT.

This chain uses TRBV7-9 with TRBJ2-2; no definite D call. Looked up from germline, CDR1 is SEHNR and CDR2 is FQNEAQ (reference sequence). CDR3 length: 14 residues. The germline V and J ends were trimmed by 3 bases and 4 bases, with 9 bases remaining between them. The CDR3 spells CASSLVTGTGELFF. The CDR3 region has the DNA TGTGCCAGCAGCTTGGTAACTGGCACCGGGGAGCTGTTTTTT.